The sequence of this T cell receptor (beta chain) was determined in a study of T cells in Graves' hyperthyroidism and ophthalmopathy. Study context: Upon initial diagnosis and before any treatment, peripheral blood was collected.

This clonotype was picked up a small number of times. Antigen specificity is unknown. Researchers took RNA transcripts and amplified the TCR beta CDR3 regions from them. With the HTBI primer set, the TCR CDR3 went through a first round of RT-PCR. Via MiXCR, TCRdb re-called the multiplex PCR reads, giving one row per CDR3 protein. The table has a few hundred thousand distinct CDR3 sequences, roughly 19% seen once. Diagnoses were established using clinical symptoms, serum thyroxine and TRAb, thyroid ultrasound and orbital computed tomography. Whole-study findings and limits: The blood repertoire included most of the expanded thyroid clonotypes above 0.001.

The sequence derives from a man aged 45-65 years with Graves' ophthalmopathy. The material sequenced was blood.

CDR3 in amino acids: CASSSTPGQGFLQPQHF. CDR3 sequence (DNA): TGTGCCAGCAGTTCCACCCCGGGACAGGGTTTCTTACAGCCCCAGCATTTT. The rearrangement uses TRBV28 and TRBJ1-5; 9 bases fit TRBD1. Germline loops: CDR1 MDHEN, CDR2 SYDVKM. The CDR3 is 17 amino acids. V gave up 4 bases and J gave up 7 bases; unmatched junction bases: 14.